The 14 T cell receptor beta chains given below trace back to one sample, sequenced in a study of human T cells and chemical hapten exposure. TCRdb used MiXCR to reprocess the RACE reads, holding one entry per CDR3 protein. The data show roughly 140,000 distinct CDR3 sequences, about 10% seen once. Regarding time point: patch test 2, 6 weeks after DPC sensitization. Treatment here: therapeutic diphenylcyclopropenone sensitization with weekly scalp DPC. This specimen was whole blood, taken in connection with sensitization to the hapten diphenylcyclopropenone (DPC). The receptors shown here come from a woman aged 45-59 years with alopecia areata. Some clones in this sample may be carry-over from other donors' samples.

The genes are TRBV6-1 and TRBJ1-5; unclear D gene. Germline assignment: CDR1 MNHNS and CDR2 SASEGT. The CDR3 has 15 amino acids. Deletions cut 0 bases from V and 6 bases from J, with 12 bases between. In DNA form, the CDR3 reads TGTGCCAGCAGTGAAGCGCTGGGTAGCTCTCAGCCCCAGCATTTT. It is translated as CASSEALGSSQPQHF.

In DNA form, the CDR3 reads TGTGCCAGCAGCTCCCTCATTCGCGGGCTTTCGAACACTGAAGCTTTCTTT. It codes for CASSSLIRGLSNTEAFF. The chain links TRBV11-3 to TRBJ1-1; D unresolved. CDR3 length: 17 amino acids. The germline CDR1 and CDR2 sequences are SGHNT and YENEEA. The V and J ends lost 4 bases and 1 base respectively, with 19 bases between them. Together with reference TRBV11-3 and TRBJ1-1, the CDR3 gives the full variable domain: EAGVVQSPRYKIIEKKQPVAFWCNPISGHNTLYWYLQNLGQGPELLIRYENEEAVDDSQLPKDRFSAERLKGVDSTLKIQPAELGDSAVYLCASSSLIRGLSNTEAFFGQGTRLTVV.

The rearrangement uses TRBV30 and TRBJ1-1, with a possible D match to TRBD1 (6 bases). CDR3 length: 14 residues. V was clipped by 2 bases and J by 2 bases, with 12 bases between them. Germline CDR1 and CDR2: GTSNPN and SVGIG (reference sequence). The CDR3 sequence is CAWSPGQANTEAFF. CDR3 bases: TGTGCCTGGAGTCCGGGACAAGCTAACACTGAAGCTTTCTTT.

The CDR3 nucleotides are TGTGCCAGCAAACTAGCGGTCTCCTACAATGAGCAGTTCTTC. This encodes CASKLAVSYNEQFF. J is TRBJ2-1 and V is TRBV11-2, with 8 bases that match TRBD2. V lost 7 bases, J lost 0 bases, and 2 bases stayed unmatched. CDR3 length equals 14 residues. CDR1 is SGHAT, CDR2 FQNNGV, per germline.

V usage is TRBV6-1 and J usage is TRBJ2-7, with 7 bases lining up with TRBD1. Germline trimming cut 6 bases from V and 3 bases from J; bases unmatched to any gene: 8. The CDR3 is made up of 14 amino acids. The germline V gene has CDR1 MNHNS and CDR2 SASEGT. The CDR3 coding sequence is TGTGCCAGCAGCCCGGGACAGACCTTCTACGAGCAGTACTTC. Protein product: CASSPGQTFYEQYF.

J is TRBJ1-4 and V is TRBV12-3 or TRBV12-4, with 9 bases aligning to TRBD1. J lost 8 bases, V lost 3 bases, and 10 bases had no gene match. This CDR3 spans 16 amino acids. In nucleotides, the CDR3 is TGTGCCAGCAGTTTTAGGGACAGGGAAGAGGGGGAAAAACTGTTTTTT. Its protein is CASSFRDREEGEKLFF.

At least ten counts were recorded for this clonotype. The DNA of the CDR3 is TGTGCCAGCAGTCTTACAGTTAATGAAAAACTGTTTTTT. This codes for CASSLTVNEKLFF. The rearrangement joins TRBV6-5 to TRBJ1-4; D ambiguous. The V gene lost 5 bases and the J gene lost 4 bases, with 8 bases spanning the gap. The germline V gene encodes CDR1 MNHEY and CDR2 SVGAGI. The CDR3 is 13 residues long.

This clonotype came up many times. The chain combines TRBV7-8 with TRBJ2-3, with 7 bases lining up with TRBD2. Germline V gene data show CDR1 as SGHVS and CDR2 as FQNEAQ. This CDR3 comprises 14 residues. J was trimmed by 4 bases and V by 1 base; bases with no gene match: 2. The CDR3 coding sequence is TGTGCCAGCAGCTTAGAACGGGGGGCAGATACGCAGTATTTT. Amino acid sequence: CASSLERGADTQYF.

V gene TRBV5-4 combines with J gene TRBJ2-7; TRBD1 matches at 9 bases. Germline V gene sequence: CDR1 SGHNT, CDR2 YYREEE (reference sequence). This CDR3 is 16 amino acids long. J gave up 1 base and V 5 bases, and 10 bases lay outside the gene matches. CDR3 amino acids: CASSLGTGGKSYEQYF. The CDR3 DNA follows: TGTGCCAGCAGTCTTGGTACAGGGGGCAAGTCCTACGAGCAGTACTTC. Based on the CDR3 plus reference TRBV5-4 and TRBJ2-7, the full variable domain is ETGVTQSPTHLIKTRGQQVTLRCSSQSGHNTVSWYQQALGQGPQFIFQYYREEENGRGNFPPRFSGLQFPNYSSELNVNALELDDSALYLCASSLGTGGKSYEQYFGPGTRLTVT.

The chain links TRBV9 to TRBJ2-3; tentatively, D is TRBD2 (7 bases). Germline CDR1 reads SGDLS; CDR2 reads YYNGEE. The CDR3 covers 15 residues. Trimming took 1 base from V and 2 from J, leaving 11 bases between them. The chain's CDR3 is CASSVLGGLTDTQYF. In DNA form, the CDR3 reads TGTGCCAGCAGCGTACTCGGGGGGCTCACAGATACGCAGTATTTT.

This clonotype was picked up many times. V is TRBV20-1 and J is TRBJ1-3; D unresolved. The CDR3 totals 12 residues. Germline CDR1 DFQATT, CDR2 SNEGSKA (reference sequence). V gave up 6 bases and J gave up 8 bases, with 14 bases separating them. CDR3 sequence reads: CSAGSVSHTIYF. The CDR3 nucleotides read TGCAGTGCCGGATCGGTGTCCCACACCATATATTTT.

At least ten counts were recorded for this clonotype. The gene calls are TRBV11-3 and TRBJ2-7, with a tentative D call TRBD1 (7 bases). The V gene lost 3 bases and the J gene lost 6 bases, with 18 bases spanning the gap. CDR1 is SGHNT and CDR2 is YENEEA in the germline V gene. The CDR3 is made up of 15 amino acids. As DNA, the CDR3 is TGTGCCAGCAGCTTCCAGGGGGGACCAACGGGCGAGCAGTACTTC. It yields the protein CASSFQGGPTGEQYF.

This clonotype was counted ten times or more. This rearrangement joins TRBV3-1 to TRBJ2-1; 8 bases map to TRBD2. The V segment lost 4 bases and the J segment 8 bases; nucleotides outside the gene matches: 19. Per germline, CDR1 LGHDT and CDR2 YNNKEL (reference sequence). The CDR3 totals 18 residues. In DNA, the CDR3 is TGTGCCAGCAGCCGTCTGGTAGCCAGCGGGAGTCTTGGCGATGAGCAGTTCTTC. Protein: CASSRLVASGSLGDEQFF.

This clonotype was seen at least ten times. The J gene is TRBJ2-7, the V gene TRBV7-9; TRBD1 matches at 7 bases. The CDR3 length is 14 residues. V dropped 5 bases and J dropped 1; count of bases not matched to a gene: 5. Germline V gene lookup returns CDR1 SEHNR and CDR2 FQNEAQ (reference sequence). The CDR3 DNA follows: TGTGCCAGCAGCACTGGGACAGATTCCTACGAGCAGTACTTC. Its translation is CASSTGTDSYEQYF.